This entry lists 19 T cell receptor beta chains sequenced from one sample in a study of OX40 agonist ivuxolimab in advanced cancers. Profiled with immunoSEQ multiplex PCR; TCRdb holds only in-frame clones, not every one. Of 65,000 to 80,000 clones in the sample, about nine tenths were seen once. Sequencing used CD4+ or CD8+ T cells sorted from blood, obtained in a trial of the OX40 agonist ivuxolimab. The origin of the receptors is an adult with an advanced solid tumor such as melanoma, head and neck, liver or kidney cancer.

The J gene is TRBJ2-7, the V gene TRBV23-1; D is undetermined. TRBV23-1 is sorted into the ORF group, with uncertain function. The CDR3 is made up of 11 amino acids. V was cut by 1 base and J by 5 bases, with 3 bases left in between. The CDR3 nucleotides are TGCGCCAGCAGTCAATTTAACGAGCAGTACTTC. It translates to CASSQFNEQYF.

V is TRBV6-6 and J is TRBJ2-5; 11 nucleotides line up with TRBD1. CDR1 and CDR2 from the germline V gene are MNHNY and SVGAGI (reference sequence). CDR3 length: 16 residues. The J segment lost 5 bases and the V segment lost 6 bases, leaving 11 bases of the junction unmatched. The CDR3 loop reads CASRRTGGIIQETQYF. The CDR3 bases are TGTGCCAGCAGACGGACAGGGGGCATTATCCAGGAGACCCAGTACTTC.

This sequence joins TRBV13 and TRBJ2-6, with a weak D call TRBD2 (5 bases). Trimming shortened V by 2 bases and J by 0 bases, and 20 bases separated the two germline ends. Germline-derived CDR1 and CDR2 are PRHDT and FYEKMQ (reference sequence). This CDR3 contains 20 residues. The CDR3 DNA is TGTGCCAGCAGCTTACGAGCCGCGGGTCTAGGGATCTCTGGGGCCAACGTCCTGACTTTC. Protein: CASSLRAAGLGISGANVLTF.

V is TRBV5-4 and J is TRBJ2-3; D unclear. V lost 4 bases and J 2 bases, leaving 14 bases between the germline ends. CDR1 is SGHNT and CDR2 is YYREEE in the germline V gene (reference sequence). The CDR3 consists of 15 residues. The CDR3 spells CASSPMQFSTDTQYF. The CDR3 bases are TGTGCCAGCAGCCCAATGCAGTTTTCCACAGATACGCAGTATTTT.

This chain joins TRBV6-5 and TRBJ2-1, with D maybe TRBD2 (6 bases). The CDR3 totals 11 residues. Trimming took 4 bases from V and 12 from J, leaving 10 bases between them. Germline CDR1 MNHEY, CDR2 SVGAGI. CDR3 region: CASSSGSWQFF. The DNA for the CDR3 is TGTGCCAGCAGTTCCGGGAGCTGGCAGTTCTTC.

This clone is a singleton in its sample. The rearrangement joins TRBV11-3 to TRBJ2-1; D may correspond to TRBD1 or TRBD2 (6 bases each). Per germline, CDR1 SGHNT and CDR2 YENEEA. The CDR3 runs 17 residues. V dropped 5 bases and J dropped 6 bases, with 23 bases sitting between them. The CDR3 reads CASSPTNRLGGRNEQFF. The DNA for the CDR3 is TGTGCCAGCAGCCCTACTAACCGACTAGGGGGGCGCAATGAGCAGTTCTTC.

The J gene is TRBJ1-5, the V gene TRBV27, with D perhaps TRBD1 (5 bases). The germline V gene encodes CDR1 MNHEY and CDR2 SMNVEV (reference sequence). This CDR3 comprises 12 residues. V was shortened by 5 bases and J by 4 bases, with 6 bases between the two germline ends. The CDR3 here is CASSDRNQPQHF. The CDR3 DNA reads TGTGCCAGCAGTGACAGAAATCAGCCCCAGCATTTT.

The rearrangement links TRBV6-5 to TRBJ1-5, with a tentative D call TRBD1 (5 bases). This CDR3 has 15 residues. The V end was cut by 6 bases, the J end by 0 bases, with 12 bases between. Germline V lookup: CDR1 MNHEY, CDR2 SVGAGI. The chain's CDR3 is CASSRTQDSNQPQHF. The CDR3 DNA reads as TGTGCCAGCAGCCGGACACAGGATAGCAATCAGCCCCAGCATTTT.

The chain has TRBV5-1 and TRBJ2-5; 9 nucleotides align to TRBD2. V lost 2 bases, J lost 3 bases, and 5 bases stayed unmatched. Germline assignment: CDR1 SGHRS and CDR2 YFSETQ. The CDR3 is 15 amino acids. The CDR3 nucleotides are TGCGCCAGCAGCTTCGGCGGGAGGGCCGAAGAGACCCAGTACTTC. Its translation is CASSFGGRAEETQYF. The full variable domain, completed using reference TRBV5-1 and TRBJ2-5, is KAGVTQTPRYLIKTRGQQVTLSCSPISGHRSVSWYQQTPGQGLQFLFEYFSETQRNKGNFPGRFSGRQFSNSRSEMNVSTLELGDSALYLCASSFGGRAEETQYFGPGTRLLVL.

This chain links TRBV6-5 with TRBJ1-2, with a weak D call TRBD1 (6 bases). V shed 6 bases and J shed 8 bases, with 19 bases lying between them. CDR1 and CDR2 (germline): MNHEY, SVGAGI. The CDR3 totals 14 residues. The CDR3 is CASSRTVPPKGYTF. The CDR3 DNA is TGTGCCAGCAGCAGGACAGTTCCCCCGAAGGGCTACACCTTC.

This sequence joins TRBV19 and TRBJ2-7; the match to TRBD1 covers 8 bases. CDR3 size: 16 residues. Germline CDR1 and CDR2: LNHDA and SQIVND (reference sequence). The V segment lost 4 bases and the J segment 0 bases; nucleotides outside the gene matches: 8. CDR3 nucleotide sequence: TGTGCCAGTAGTACCCCGAGAACAGGGGGCTCCTACGAGCAGTACTTC. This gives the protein CASSTPRTGGSYEQYF.

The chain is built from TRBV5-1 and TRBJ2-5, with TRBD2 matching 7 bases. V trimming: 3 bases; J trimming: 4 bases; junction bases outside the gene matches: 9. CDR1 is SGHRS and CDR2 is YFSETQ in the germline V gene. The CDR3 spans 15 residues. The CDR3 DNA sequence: TGCGCCAGCAGCTCCAGTGGGGGGAGGGTAGAGACCCAGTACTTC. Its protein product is CASSSSGGRVETQYF.

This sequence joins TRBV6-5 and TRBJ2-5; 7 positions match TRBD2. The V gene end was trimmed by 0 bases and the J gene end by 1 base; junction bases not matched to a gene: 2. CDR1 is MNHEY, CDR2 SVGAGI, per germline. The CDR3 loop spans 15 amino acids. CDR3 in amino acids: CASSYSWGGQETQYF. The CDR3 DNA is TGTGCCAGCAGTTACTCGTGGGGGGGCCAAGAGACCCAGTACTTC.

CDR3 loop: CASSDRPGEKLFF. For the CDR3, the DNA is TGTGCCAGCAGTGACCGACCCGGCGAAAAACTGTTTTTT. The V call is TRBV6-4, the J call TRBJ1-4; D gene unclear. V lost 2 bases to trimming and J lost 8 bases, with 9 bases between them. The germline V gene encodes CDR1 MRHNA and CDR2 SNTAGT. The length of the CDR3 is 13 residues.

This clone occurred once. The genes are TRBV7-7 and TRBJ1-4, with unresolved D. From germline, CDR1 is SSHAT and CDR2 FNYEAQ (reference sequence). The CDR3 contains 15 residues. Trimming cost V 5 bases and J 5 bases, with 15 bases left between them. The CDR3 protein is CASSNGRTQNEKLFF. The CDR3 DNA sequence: TGTGCCAGCAGCAATGGACGGACTCAAAATGAAAAACTGTTTTTT. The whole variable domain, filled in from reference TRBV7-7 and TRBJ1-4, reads GAGVSQSPRYKVTKRGQDVTLRCDPISSHATLYWYQQALGQGPEFLTYFNYEAQPDKSGLPSDRFSAERPEGSISTLTIQRTEQRDSAMYRCASSNGRTQNEKLFFGSGTQLSVL.

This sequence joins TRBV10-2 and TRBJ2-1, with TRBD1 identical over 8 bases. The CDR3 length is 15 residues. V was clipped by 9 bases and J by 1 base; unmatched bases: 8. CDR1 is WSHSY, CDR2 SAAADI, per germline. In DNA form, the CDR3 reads TGCGCCAGTAACCCGGGACAGGCTTCCTACAATGAGCAGTTCTTC. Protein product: CASNPGQASYNEQFF.

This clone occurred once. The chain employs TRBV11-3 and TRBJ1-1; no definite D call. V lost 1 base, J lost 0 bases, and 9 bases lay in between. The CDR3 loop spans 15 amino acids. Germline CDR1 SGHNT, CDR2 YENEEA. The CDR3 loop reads CASSLGRIMNTEAFF. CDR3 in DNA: TGTGCCAGCAGCTTAGGCAGGATCATGAACACTGAAGCTTTCTTT.

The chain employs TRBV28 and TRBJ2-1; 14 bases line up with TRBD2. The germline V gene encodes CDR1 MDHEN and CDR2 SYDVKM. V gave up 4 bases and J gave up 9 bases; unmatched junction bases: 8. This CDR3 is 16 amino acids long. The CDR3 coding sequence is TGTGCCAGCAGTTCAACCGGGACTAGCGGGAGTAGTGAGCAGTTCTTC. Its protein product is CASSSTGTSGSSEQFF. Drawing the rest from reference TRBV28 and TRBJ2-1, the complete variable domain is DVKVTQSSRYLVKRTGEKVFLECVQDMDHENMFWYRQDPGLGLRLIYFSYDVKMKEKGDIPEGYSVSREKKERFSLILESASTNQTSMYLCASSSTGTSGSSEQFFGPGTRLTVL.

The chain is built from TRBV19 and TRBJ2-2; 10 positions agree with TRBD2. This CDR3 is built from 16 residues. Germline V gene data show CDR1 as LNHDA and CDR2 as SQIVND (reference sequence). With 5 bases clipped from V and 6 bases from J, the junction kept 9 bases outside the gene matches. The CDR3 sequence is CASSRPAGGPAGELFF. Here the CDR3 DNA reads TGTGCCAGTAGTCGACCAGCGGGAGGGCCGGCCGGGGAGCTGTTTTTT.